The sequence of this TCR beta chain was determined in a study of T cell responses to AZD1222 COVID-19 vaccine. Regarding the study as a whole: Among AZD1222 vaccinees, only 5 or 6 were seropositive at baseline. Donors, mostly white British, included more females; clonal diversity was possibly underestimated. Receipt of two AZD1222 doses was followed by a rise in Spike-specific TCR breadth and depth.

A remark on this clone: Its antigen is currently unknown. The junction departs from germline at one end; a sequencing error may be responsible.

Germline V gene lookup returns CDR1 LGHNA and CDR2 YSLEER. The CDR3 runs 16 residues. Method: immunoSEQ multiplex PCR; TCRdb's copy keeps in-frame clones and lacks some. The sample contains 120,000 to 150,000 clones, roughly 90% of which appear only once. This chain uses TRBV4-3 with TRBJ1-5; the D gene is possibly TRBD1 (6 bases). The clonotype comes from an adult who received the AZD1222 COVID-19 vaccine. Sequenced here: peripheral blood, sampled 28 days after the second AZD1222 dose. The CDR3 DNA is TGCGCCAGCAGCCAAGCCTCGGGACATAGCTATCAGCCCCAGCATTTT. It codes for CASSQASGHSYQPQHF.